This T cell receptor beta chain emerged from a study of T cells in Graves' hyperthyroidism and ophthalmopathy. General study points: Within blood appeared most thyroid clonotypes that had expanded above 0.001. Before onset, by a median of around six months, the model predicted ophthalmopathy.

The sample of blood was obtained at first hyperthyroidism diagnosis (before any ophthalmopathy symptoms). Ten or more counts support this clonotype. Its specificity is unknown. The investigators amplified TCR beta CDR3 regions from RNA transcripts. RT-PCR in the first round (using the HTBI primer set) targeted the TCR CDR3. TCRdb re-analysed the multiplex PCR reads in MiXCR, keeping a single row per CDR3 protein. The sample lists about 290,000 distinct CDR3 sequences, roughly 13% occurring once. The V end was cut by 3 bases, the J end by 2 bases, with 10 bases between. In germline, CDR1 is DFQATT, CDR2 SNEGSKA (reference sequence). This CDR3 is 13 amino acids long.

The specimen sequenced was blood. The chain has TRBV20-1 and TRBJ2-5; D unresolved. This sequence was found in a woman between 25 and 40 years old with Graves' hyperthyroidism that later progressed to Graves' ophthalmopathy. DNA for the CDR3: TGCAGTGCTAGTGGCTACCAACAAGAGACCCAGTACTTC. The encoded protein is CSASGYQQETQYF.